This entry is about one T cell receptor (beta chain). 13 Jbeta primers and 60 Vbeta primers were used for the PCR. Using immunoSEQ multiplex PCR, the repertoire was profiled, and TCRdb retains in-frame clones only, with some absent. The sample lists more than 90,000 clones; roughly four fifths were seen once. The sample comes from a study of cytomegalovirus exposure and HLA in healthy donors. Sequences were obtained from PBMCs. The sequence came from a human donor in good health.

The DNA of the CDR3 is TGTGCCAGCAGTCGACAGGGGATACTCGGGGAGACCCAGTACTTC. It is translated as CASSRQGILGETQYF. V is TRBV6-4 and J is TRBJ2-5; 8 bases line up with TRBD1. Germline values: CDR1 MRHNA, CDR2 SNTAGT. With V trimmed by 5 bases and J by 5 bases, 10 bases remained unmatched. The CDR3 spans 15 residues.